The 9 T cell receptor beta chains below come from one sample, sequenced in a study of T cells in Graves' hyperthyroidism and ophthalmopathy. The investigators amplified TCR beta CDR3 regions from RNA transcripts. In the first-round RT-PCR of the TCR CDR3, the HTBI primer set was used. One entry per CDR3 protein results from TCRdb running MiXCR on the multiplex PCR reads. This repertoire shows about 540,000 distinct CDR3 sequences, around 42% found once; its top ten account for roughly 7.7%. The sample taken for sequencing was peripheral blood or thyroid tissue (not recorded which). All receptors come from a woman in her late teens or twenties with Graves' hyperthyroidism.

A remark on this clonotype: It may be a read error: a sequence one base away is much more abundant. Written as DNA, the CDR3 is TGTGCCAGCAGCCGAGCCTCGGGGGCTGAAGCTTTCTTT. It specifies CASSRASGAEAFF. The chain carries TRBV9 and TRBJ1-1, with a tentative D call TRBD1 (5 bases). CDR1 and CDR2 (germline): SGDLS, YYNGEE. This CDR3 spans 13 amino acids. Trimming took 4 bases from V and 6 from J, leaving 13 bases between them.

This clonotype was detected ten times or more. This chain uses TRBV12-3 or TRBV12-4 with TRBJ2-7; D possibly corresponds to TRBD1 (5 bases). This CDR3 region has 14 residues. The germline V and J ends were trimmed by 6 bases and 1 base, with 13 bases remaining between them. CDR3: CASRPSDSSYEQYF. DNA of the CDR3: TGTGCCAGCAGGCCCAGCGACAGTTCCTACGAGCAGTACTTC.

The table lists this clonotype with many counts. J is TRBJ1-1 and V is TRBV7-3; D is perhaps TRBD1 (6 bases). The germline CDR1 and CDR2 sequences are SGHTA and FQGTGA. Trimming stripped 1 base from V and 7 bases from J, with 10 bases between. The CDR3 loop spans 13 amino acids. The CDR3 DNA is TGTGCCAGCAGCTTAAAAAGGGGGGTTGAAGCTTTCTTT. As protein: CASSLKRGVEAFF.

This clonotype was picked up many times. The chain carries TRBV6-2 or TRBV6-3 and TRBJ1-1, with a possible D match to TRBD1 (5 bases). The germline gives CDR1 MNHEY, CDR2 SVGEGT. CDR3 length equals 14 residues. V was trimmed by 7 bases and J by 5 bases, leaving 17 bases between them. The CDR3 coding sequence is TGTGCCAGCAACCTCGAGGGGCGGGTAACTGAAGCTTTCTTT. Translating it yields CASNLEGRVTEAFF.

CDR3 nucleotide sequence: TGCAGTGCCAGGGGGGCGCTTAGCAATCAGCCCCAGCATTTT. Protein: CSARGALSNQPQHF. The V and J genes are TRBV20-1 and TRBJ1-5, with 7 bases lining up with TRBD1. CDR3 length: 14 residues. The junction had 5 bases not matched to a gene; V was cut back by 6 bases and J by 0 bases. Germline V lookup: CDR1 DFQATT, CDR2 SNEGSKA (reference sequence).

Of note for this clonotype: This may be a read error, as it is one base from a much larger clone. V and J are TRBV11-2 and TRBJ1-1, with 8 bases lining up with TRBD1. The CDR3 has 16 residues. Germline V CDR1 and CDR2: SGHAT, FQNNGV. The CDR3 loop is CAGSGGQGGMSTEAFF. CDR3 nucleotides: TGTGCCGGCAGCGGCGGACAGGGTGGTATGAGCACTGAAGCTTTCTTT.

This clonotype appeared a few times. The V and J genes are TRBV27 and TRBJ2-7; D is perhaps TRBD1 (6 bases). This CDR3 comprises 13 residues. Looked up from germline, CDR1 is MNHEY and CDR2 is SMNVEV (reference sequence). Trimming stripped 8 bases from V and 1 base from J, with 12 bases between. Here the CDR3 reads CASGPGQSYEQYF. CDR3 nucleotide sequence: TGTGCCAGCGGACCCGGACAGTCCTACGAGCAGTACTTC.

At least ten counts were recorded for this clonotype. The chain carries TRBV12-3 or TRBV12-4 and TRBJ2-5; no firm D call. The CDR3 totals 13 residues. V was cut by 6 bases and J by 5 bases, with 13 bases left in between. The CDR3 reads CASSAGGIETQYF. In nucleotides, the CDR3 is TGTGCCAGCAGCGCAGGCGGTATCGAGACCCAGTACTTC.

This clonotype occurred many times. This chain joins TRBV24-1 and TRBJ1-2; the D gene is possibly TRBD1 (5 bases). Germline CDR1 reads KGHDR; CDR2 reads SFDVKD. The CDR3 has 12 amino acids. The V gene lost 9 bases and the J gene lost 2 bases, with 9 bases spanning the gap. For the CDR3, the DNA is TGTGCCACCTCAGACAGAAACTATGGCTACACCTTC. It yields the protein CATSDRNYGYTF.